The next 22 T cell receptor beta chains were all read from a single sample in a study of blood T cell repertoires in COVID-19. Using immunoSEQ multiplex PCR, the repertoire was profiled, and TCRdb retains in-frame clones only, with some absent. The sample shows some 200,000 clones, 81% of them seen only once. The sequenced sample was PBMCs or T cells enriched from blood (not recorded which). Receptor source: a woman aged 45-65 years with acute COVID-19.

This clone came up once. V usage is TRBV5-8 and J usage is TRBJ1-1; perhaps TRBD1 as D (5 bases). Trimming stripped 3 bases from V and 7 bases from J, with 16 bases between. The CDR3 consists of 14 residues. Per germline, CDR1 SGHTS and CDR2 YDEGEE. The CDR3 protein is CASSSQLRGGEAFF. The DNA for the CDR3 is TGTGCCAGCAGCTCACAGTTACGGGGGGGTGAAGCTTTCTTT.

This chain links TRBV19 with TRBJ2-7; 15 bases agree with TRBD2. This CDR3 is built from 16 residues. V lost 4 bases to trimming and J lost 7 bases; unmatched junction nucleotides: 8. Germline V gene data show CDR1 as LNHDA and CDR2 as SQIVND (reference sequence). The CDR3 coding sequence is TGTGCCAGTAGTAAAACCGGGACTAGCGGGAGGACGGAGCAGTACTTC. The encoded protein is CASSKTGTSGRTEQYF.

This chain connects TRBV3-1 (or the pseudogene TRBV3-2) to TRBJ1-1, with D possibly TRBD1 on 5 matching bases. This CDR3 has 17 amino acids. Germline CDR1 LGHDT, CDR2 YNNKEL (reference sequence). V was clipped by 2 bases and J by 1 base, with 17 bases between them. The CDR3 sequence: CASSQHQRITGNTEAFF. As DNA, the CDR3 is TGTGCCAGCAGCCAACATCAGAGGATAACAGGGAACACTGAAGCTTTCTTT.

J is TRBJ1-5 and V is TRBV5-5; 7 positions agree with TRBD1. Germline values: CDR1 SGHKS, CDR2 YYEKEE (reference sequence). The CDR3 is made up of 15 amino acids. V lost 4 bases and J lost 6; bases outside the gene matches: 10. CDR3 protein: CASSPMTGIRQPQHF. DNA for the CDR3: TGTGCCAGCAGCCCCATGACAGGGATACGTCAGCCCCAGCATTTT.

The chain recombines TRBV30 with TRBJ1-3; D unclear. Trimming took off 4 bases at V and 3 bases at J, with 7 bases between the two ends. The CDR3 contains 12 residues. Germline V gene lookup returns CDR1 GTSNPN and CDR2 SVGIG (reference sequence). The DNA of the CDR3 is TGTGCCTGGACTCTAGGTGGAAACACCATATATTTT. Its translation: CAWTLGGNTIYF.

The J gene is TRBJ2-5, the V gene TRBV12-3 or TRBV12-4; D call uncertain. The CDR3 covers 12 residues. Trimming removed 5 bases from V and 5 bases from J, with 9 bases in between. The DNA of the CDR3 is TGTGCCAGCAGTCCCGCCGGGGAGACCCAGTACTTC. Amino acid sequence: CASSPAGETQYF.

The genes are TRBV6-2 or TRBV6-3 and TRBJ2-7, with 10 bases lining up with TRBD1. Per germline, CDR1 MNHEY and CDR2 SVGEGT. The CDR3 contains 15 residues. With 4 bases clipped from V and 4 bases from J, the junction kept 7 bases outside the gene matches. The CDR3 region has the DNA TGTGCCAGCAGTTCTCCGGACAGGGGGACATACGAGCAGTACTTC. Encoded protein: CASSSPDRGTYEQYF.

This clone has a single count. The chain uses TRBV9 and TRBJ2-7, with 14 bases aligning to TRBD2. J lost 2 bases, V lost 2 bases, and 6 bases had no gene match. The CDR3 is made up of 17 amino acids. Per the germline V gene, CDR1 is SGDLS and CDR2 is YYNGEE. Here the CDR3 DNA reads TGTGCCAGCAGCGTCGGACTAGCGGGGGGTCCCGCCTACGAGCAGTACTTC. As protein: CASSVGLAGGPAYEQYF.

The rearrangement joins TRBV18 to TRBJ1-5; D is possibly TRBD1 (6 bases). Germline V gene data show CDR1 as KGHSH and CDR2 as LQKENI. Trimming left V 2 bases short and J 4 bases short, with 9 bases between. The CDR3 is 14 residues long. CDR3 bases: TGTGCCAGCTCACCAGCTACAGGGAATCAGCCCCAGCATTTT. It is translated as CASSPATGNQPQHF.

The V and J genes are TRBV5-4 and TRBJ2-3; 7 bases are a match to TRBD2. Germline-derived CDR1 and CDR2 are SGHNT and YYREEE (reference sequence). The CDR3 sequence is 13 residues long. The ends lost 0 bases at V and 10 bases at J; junction bases unmatched: 5. The CDR3 reads CASSLASAGAQYF. The CDR3 region has the DNA TGTGCCAGCAGCTTGGCGTCGGCGGGGGCGCAGTATTTT.

The chain couples TRBV9 to TRBJ1-2; TRBD1 might be the D (5 bases). CDR1 is SGDLS and CDR2 is YYNGEE in the germline V gene. The CDR3 extends over 15 amino acids. Trimming took 0 bases from V and 4 from J, leaving 13 bases between them. CDR3 protein: CASSVAQGHSYGYTF. In DNA, the CDR3 is TGTGCCAGCAGCGTAGCTCAGGGTCATTCCTATGGCTACACCTTC.

The chain combines TRBV5-4 with TRBJ1-1; perhaps TRBD1 as D (6 bases). Germline V CDR1 and CDR2: SGHNT, YYREEE (reference sequence). Trimming left V 4 bases short and J 5 bases short, with 12 bases between. This CDR3 has 13 residues. CDR3 region: CASSTQGWTEAFF. The CDR3 DNA reads TGTGCCAGCAGCACACAGGGTTGGACTGAAGCTTTCTTT.

This chain uses TRBV19 with TRBJ1-1; D gene unclear. The ends were cut back, 4 bases at V and 3 bases at J, with 15 bases in the middle. The CDR3 sequence is 15 residues long. Germline V lookup: CDR1 LNHDA, CDR2 SQIVND (reference sequence). The CDR3 sequence: CASSTSRLEDTEAFF. CDR3 nucleotide sequence: TGTGCCAGTAGTACATCTAGGTTAGAGGACACTGAAGCTTTCTTT.

The rearrangement joins TRBV4-1 to TRBJ2-1; 12 bases align to TRBD2. The CDR3 length is 16 residues. Germline V gene lookup returns CDR1 MGHRA and CDR2 YSYEKL. V trimming: 4 bases; J trimming: 7 bases; junction bases outside the gene matches: 8. In DNA, the CDR3 is TGCGCCAGCAGCCTAAACGCCGGGACTAGCGGGAATGAGCAGTTCTTC. Its protein is CASSLNAGTSGNEQFF.

The chain's CDR3 is CASSQDDTQWNEQFF. CDR3 nucleotide sequence: TGCGCCAGCAGCCAAGACGACACTCAGTGGAATGAGCAGTTCTTC. The gene calls are TRBV4-1 and TRBJ2-1; D is undetermined. V lost 0 bases and J 7 bases, leaving 13 bases between the germline ends. Germline V gene data show CDR1 as MGHRA and CDR2 as YSYEKL. The length of the CDR3 is 15 residues.

In its sample, this clone was seen once. CDR3 in DNA: TGTGCCAGCAGCTTAGTGAGTTCTAGCACAGATACGCAGTATTTT. It yields the protein CASSLVSSSTDTQYF. The gene calls are TRBV7-9 and TRBJ2-3, with no clear D. This CDR3 is built from 15 residues. Trimming pared 1 base from V and 0 bases from J, leaving 8 bases between. CDR1 is SEHNR, CDR2 FQNEAQ, per germline (reference sequence).

J is TRBJ2-7 and V is TRBV5-1; D uncertain. Trimming took off 5 bases at V and 5 bases at J, with 14 bases between the two ends. This CDR3 comprises 13 residues. In germline, CDR1 is SGHRS, CDR2 YFSETQ. The CDR3 reads CASSSAVVDEQYF. The DNA for the CDR3 is TGCGCCAGCAGTTCGGCGGTTGTTGACGAGCAGTACTTC.

The sample holds one count of this clone. V usage is TRBV4-2 and J usage is TRBJ1-4; 8 bases line up with TRBD1. After removal of 4 bases from V and 5 bases from J, the junction contained 9 bases not matched to a gene. CDR1 LGHNA and CDR2 YNFKEQ come from the germline V gene. CDR3 length equals 16 residues. The CDR3 DNA reads as TGTGCCAGCAGCCCCTTCTCAGGGGGCGGGAATGAAAAACTGTTTTTT. This codes for CASSPFSGGGNEKLFF.

The V call is TRBV18, the J call TRBJ2-7; 7 nucleotides align to TRBD1. In germline, CDR1 is KGHSH, CDR2 LQKENI. The CDR3 is 14 residues long. The V segment lost 6 bases and the J segment 5 bases; nucleotides outside the gene matches: 10. The CDR3 spells CASSSNRGGHEQYF. CDR3 DNA sequence: TGTGCCAGCTCTAGCAACCGAGGGGGCCACGAGCAGTACTTC.

The chain carries TRBV5-5 and TRBJ1-3, with a tentative D call TRBD1 (6 bases). CDR1 is SGHKS, CDR2 YYEKEE, per germline (reference sequence). V was trimmed by 0 bases and J by 2 bases, leaving 6 bases between them. The length of the CDR3 is 14 residues. DNA of the CDR3: TGTGCCAGCAGCTTGGACAGGGCTGGAAACACCATATATTTT. Protein: CASSLDRAGNTIYF. Together with reference TRBV5-5 and TRBJ1-3, the CDR3 gives the full variable domain: DAGVTQSPTHLIKTRGQQVTLRCSPISGHKSVSWYQQVLGQGPQFIFQYYEKEERGRGNFPDRFSARQFPNYSSELNVNALLLGDSALYLCASSLDRAGNTIYFGEGSWLTVV.

The rearrangement uses TRBV6-5 and TRBJ1-2, with a possible D match to TRBD1 (5 bases). This CDR3 is built from 13 residues. V was shortened by 0 bases and J by 8 bases, with 10 bases between the two germline ends. Per germline, CDR1 MNHEY and CDR2 SVGAGI. CDR3 loop: CASSYSLGAGYTF. The CDR3 DNA sequence: TGTGCCAGCAGTTACTCGTTAGGGGCCGGCTACACCTTC.

The V gene is TRBV14, the J gene TRBJ2-1, with TRBD2 matching 12 bases. CDR3 size: 20 residues. Germline lookup yields CDR1 SGHDN and CDR2 FVKESK. Trimming took 2 bases from V and 2 from J; bases not matched to a gene: 13. The CDR3 loop is CASSQSRGGLAGRTYNEQFF. DNA for the CDR3: TGTGCCAGCAGCCAATCTCGTGGCGGACTAGCGGGAAGGACCTACAATGAGCAGTTCTTC.